This TCR beta chain appears in the sequencing data of a study of cytomegalovirus exposure and HLA in healthy donors. With 60 Vbeta and 13 Jbeta primers, the PCR was carried out. Assay: immunoSEQ multiplex PCR; the TCRdb copy retains only in-frame clones and omits some. The sample consists of about 110,000 clones, around 70% of them appearing once. The CDR3 loop spans 15 amino acids. V trimming: 3 bases; J trimming: 1 base; junction bases outside the gene matches: 1. Germline V gene data show CDR1 as SGDLS and CDR2 as YYNGEE. To note about this clone: Its antigen is unknown.

Study-wide findings and caveats: When analyzed later, a missense DCLRE1C variant was found to be linked to TCR beta V- and J-gene trimming. A cluster of highly shared sequence variants was likely a sequencing artifact.

This chain joins TRBV9 and TRBJ2-5, with 12 bases aligning to TRBD2. Sequenced: PBMCs. The receptor's source is a man aged 40-49 years in good health and CMV-seronegative. Here the CDR3 reads CASSGLAGAQETQYF. The CDR3 DNA follows: TGTGCCAGCAGCGGACTAGCGGGGGCCCAAGAGACCCAGTACTTC.